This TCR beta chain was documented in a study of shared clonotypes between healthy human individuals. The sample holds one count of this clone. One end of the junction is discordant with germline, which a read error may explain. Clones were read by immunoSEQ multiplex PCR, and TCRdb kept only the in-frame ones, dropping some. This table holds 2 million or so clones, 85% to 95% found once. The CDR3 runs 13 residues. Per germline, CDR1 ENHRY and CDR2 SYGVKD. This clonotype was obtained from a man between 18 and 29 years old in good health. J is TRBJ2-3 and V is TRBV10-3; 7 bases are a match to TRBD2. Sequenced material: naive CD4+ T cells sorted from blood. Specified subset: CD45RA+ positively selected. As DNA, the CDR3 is TGTGCCATCAGTGAGGGCGGGGGTCCAGCGTTGGATTTT. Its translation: CAISEGGGPALDF.